This T cell receptor (beta chain) was profiled in a study of neurological immune-mediated disorders. cDNA synthesis was performed by 5'RACE with 10-nucleotide random UMIs. TCRdb reanalysed the 5' RACE reads using MiXCR and keeps one entry per CDR3 protein. In the table there are more than 55,000 distinct CDR3 sequences, approximately 25% of which are singletons. This clonotype occurred once. Its target is not known. As for time point: technical triplicate 2. The V and J ends lost 3 bases and 4 bases respectively, with 9 bases between them. The CDR3 has 13 residues. Germline V gene data show CDR1 as MDHEN and CDR2 as SYDVKM. Points from the study as a whole: Expanded clones shared no identical CDR3 amino acid sequences across subjects, which suggested private TCR-beta repertoires in all groups.

The sequenced sample consisted of PBMCs. The sequence was obtained from a man between 60 and 70 years old with HTLV-1-associated myelopathy (HAM/TSP). The chain links TRBV28 to TRBJ1-1; D may be TRBD1 (6 bases). The CDR3 DNA follows: TGTGCCAGCAGTTTCCCAGGGGTCACTGAAGCTTTCTTT. Its translation is CASSFPGVTEAFF.